This T cell receptor beta chain was identified during a study of cytomegalovirus exposure and HLA in healthy donors. Study in general: Previous work identified 90 million to 130 million unique TCR beta sequences from about 179 million T cells. A data release that came early held tens of millions of unique TCRs from HLA-typed donors. Study findings and constraints: A list of about 180 TCR beta chains associated with cytomegalovirus was given.

Turning to this clone: Its antigen is unknown.

Primers: 60 Vbeta forward and 13 Jbeta reverse. Clones were read by immunoSEQ multiplex PCR, and TCRdb kept only the in-frame ones, dropping some. The sample records more than 95,000 clones, about 80% being singletons. The CDR3 has 15 residues. Germline V gene sequence: CDR1 SGHTA, CDR2 FQGNSA. J lost 3 bases, V lost 5 bases, and 3 bases had no gene match. The TCR originated in a man in his sixties in good health and CMV-seropositive. The sequencing sample was made of PBMCs. The J gene is TRBJ1-3, the V gene TRBV7-2, with 11 bases that match TRBD1. CDR3 residues: CASSKGQGVGNTIYF. In DNA, the CDR3 is TGTGCCAGCAGCAAGGGACAGGGGGTTGGAAACACCATATATTTT.